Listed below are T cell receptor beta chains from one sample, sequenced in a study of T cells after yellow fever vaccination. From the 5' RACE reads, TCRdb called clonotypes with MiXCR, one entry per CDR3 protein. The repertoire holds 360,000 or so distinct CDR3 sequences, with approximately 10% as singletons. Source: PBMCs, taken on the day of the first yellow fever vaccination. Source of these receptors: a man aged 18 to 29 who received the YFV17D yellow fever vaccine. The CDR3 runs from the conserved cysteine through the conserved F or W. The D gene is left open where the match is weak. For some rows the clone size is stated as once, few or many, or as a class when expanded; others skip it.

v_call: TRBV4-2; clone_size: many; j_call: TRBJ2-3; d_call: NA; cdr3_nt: TGTGCCAGCAGCCAAGATTGGGGGGCGACAGATACGCAGTATTTT; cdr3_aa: CASSQDWGATDTQYF
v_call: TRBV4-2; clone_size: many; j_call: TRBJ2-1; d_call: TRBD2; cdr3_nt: TGTGCCAGCAGCCAAGATGACGGGGGGACGTACAATGAGCAGTTCTTC; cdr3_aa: CASSQDDGGTYNEQFF
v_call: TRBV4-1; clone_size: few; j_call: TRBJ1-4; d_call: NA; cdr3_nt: TGCGCCAGCAGCCCGAGAATGCAGGGGCGCAATGAAAAACTGTTTTTT; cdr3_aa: CASSPRMQGRNEKLFF
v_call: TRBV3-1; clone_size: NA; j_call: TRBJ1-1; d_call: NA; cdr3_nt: TGTGCCAGCAGCCAAGGGCGACTGAACACTGAAGCTTTCTTT; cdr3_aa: CASSQGRLNTEAFF
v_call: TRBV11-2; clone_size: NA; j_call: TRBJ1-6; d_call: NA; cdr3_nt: TGTGCCAGCAGCTTAGCGGCGACCTCCTATAATTCACCCCTCCACTTT; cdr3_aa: CASSLAATSYNSPLHF
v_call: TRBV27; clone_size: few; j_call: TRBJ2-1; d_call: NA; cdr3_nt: TGTGCCAGCTATTCGGCTACAGGGTCGCGGTACAATGAGCAGTTCTTC; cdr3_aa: CASYSATGSRYNEQFF
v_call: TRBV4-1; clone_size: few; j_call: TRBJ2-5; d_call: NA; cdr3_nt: TGCGCCAGCAGCCAGACGCGGGCGGGCCCCCAAGAGACCCAGTACTTC; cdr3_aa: CASSQTRAGPQETQYF
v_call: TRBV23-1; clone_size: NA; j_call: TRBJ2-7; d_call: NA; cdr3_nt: TGCGCCAGCAGTCATACCCTCTACGAGCAGTACTTC; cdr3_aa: CASSHTLYEQYF
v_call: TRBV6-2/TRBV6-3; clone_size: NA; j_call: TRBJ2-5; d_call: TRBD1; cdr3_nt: TGTGCCAGCAAACAGGGGTGGGAGACCCAGTACTTC; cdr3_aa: CASKQGWETQYF
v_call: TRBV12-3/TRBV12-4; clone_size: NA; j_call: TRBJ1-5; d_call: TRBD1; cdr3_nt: TGTGCCAGCAGTTTTTCCTGGACAGGGGTACAGCCCCAGCATTTT; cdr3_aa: CASSFSWTGVQPQHF
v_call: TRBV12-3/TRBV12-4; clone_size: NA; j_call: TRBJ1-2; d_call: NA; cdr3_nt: TGTGCCAGCAGTTTTTTTTATGGCTACACCTTC; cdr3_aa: CASSFFYGYTF
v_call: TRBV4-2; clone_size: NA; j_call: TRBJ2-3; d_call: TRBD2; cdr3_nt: TGTGCCACTTCAGCAGCGGGGGGGCCGGTGGATACGCAGTATTTT; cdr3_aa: CATSAAGGPVDTQYF
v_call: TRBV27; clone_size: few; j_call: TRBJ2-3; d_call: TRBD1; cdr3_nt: TGTGCCAGCAGTCCCCGGGACAGATTCACAGATACGCAGTATTTT; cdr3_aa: CASSPRDRFTDTQYF
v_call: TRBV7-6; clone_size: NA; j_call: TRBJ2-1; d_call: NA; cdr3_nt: TGTGCCAGCAGCGCCAGGAATGAGCAGTTCTTC; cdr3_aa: CASSARNEQFF
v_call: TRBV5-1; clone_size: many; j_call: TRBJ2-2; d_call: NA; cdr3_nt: TGCGCCAGCAGCTTGGAAGACGGGGGAGCCGGGGAGCTGTTTTTT; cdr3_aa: CASSLEDGGAGELFF